One and the same sample provided the 23 T cell receptor beta chains below, sequenced in a study of blood T cell repertoires in COVID-19. Profiled with immunoSEQ multiplex PCR; TCRdb holds only in-frame clones, not every one. The table lists 300,000 to 350,000 clones, about nine tenths of them singletons. The sequenced sample was peripheral blood. The receptors shown here come from a woman aged 25 to 39 with COVID-19, enrolled during active disease.

The chain couples TRBV2 to TRBJ1-5; perhaps TRBD1 as D (5 bases). Deletions cut 8 bases from V and 3 bases from J, with 11 bases between. The CDR3 loop spans 13 amino acids. Germline CDR1 reads SNHLY; CDR2 reads FYNNEI. CDR3 sequence: CASLTDVNQPQHF. The DNA for the CDR3 is TGTGCCAGCCTGACAGACGTCAATCAGCCCCAGCATTTT. The complete variable domain, with remaining parts taken from reference TRBV2 and TRBJ1-5, reads EPEVTQTPSHQVTQMGQEVILRCVPISNHLYFYWYRQILGQKVEFLVSFYNNEISEKSEIFDDQFSVERPDGSNFTLKIRSTKLEDSAMYFCASLTDVNQPQHFGDGTRLSIL.

The chain links TRBV6-1 to TRBJ1-2, with D possibly TRBD1 on 6 matching bases. Germline V gene lookup returns CDR1 MNHNS and CDR2 SASEGT. CDR3 size: 13 residues. The V gene lost 3 bases and the J gene lost 10 bases, with 15 bases spanning the gap. The CDR3 DNA reads as TGTGCCAGCAGTGACAGGGGTCTATGGGTCTACACCTTC. The encoded protein is CASSDRGLWVYTF.

In DNA form, the CDR3 reads TGTGCCAGCAGCTTAGGAGCAGGCCTCTCTAGCACAGATACGCAGTATTTT. It codes for CASSLGAGLSSTDTQYF. The rearrangement joins TRBV7-6 to TRBJ2-3; D remains unclear. Germline V gives CDR1 SGHVS, CDR2 FNYEAQ. V gave up 1 base and J gave up 0 bases, with 14 bases separating them. The CDR3 length is 17 residues.

The chain recombines TRBV18 with TRBJ1-2, with D possibly TRBD1 on 5 matching bases. The germline V gene encodes CDR1 KGHSH and CDR2 LQKENI. The ends were cut back, 6 bases at V and 2 bases at J, with 10 bases in the middle. This CDR3 is built from 13 residues. The CDR3 here is CASSSGANYGYTF. The CDR3 DNA is TGTGCCAGCTCTTCTGGGGCCAACTATGGCTACACCTTC.

CDR3 residues: CASSPGTGQGEQYF. The CDR3 DNA reads as TGTGCCAGCAGTCCAGGGACAGGGCAGGGCGAGCAGTACTTC. The V gene is TRBV28, the J gene TRBJ2-7; 9 nucleotides align to TRBD1. The germline gives CDR1 MDHEN, CDR2 SYDVKM. With 5 bases clipped from V and 6 bases from J, the junction kept 8 bases outside the gene matches. The CDR3 is 14 amino acids.

This clone is a singleton in its sample. The rearrangement links TRBV9 to TRBJ1-1; no clear D gene. V dropped 0 bases and J dropped 1 base, with 10 bases sitting between them. CDR3 length: 15 residues. Germline V lookup: CDR1 SGDLS, CDR2 YYNGEE. CDR3 sequence (DNA): TGTGCCAGCAGCGTAGTGTCGGCGGGGAACACTGAAGCTTTCTTT. Its translation: CASSVVSAGNTEAFF.

J is TRBJ1-5 and V is TRBV19; perhaps TRBD1 as D (5 bases). The germline V gene encodes CDR1 LNHDA and CDR2 SQIVND (reference sequence). Trimming cost V 5 bases and J 4 bases, with 9 bases left between them. This CDR3 contains 13 residues. The DNA for the CDR3 is TGTGCCAGTAGTCTCCAGGGAAATCAGCCCCAGCATTTT. This gives the protein CASSLQGNQPQHF.

The rearrangement joins TRBV27 to TRBJ1-2; D might be TRBD1 (6 bases). V was shortened by 3 bases and J by 4 bases, with 21 bases between the two germline ends. Germline assignment: CDR1 MNHEY and CDR2 SMNVEV (reference sequence). The CDR3 extends over 17 amino acids. DNA for the CDR3: TGTGCCAGCAGTTTCACCTCCGGGACAAGAGGGACCTATGGCTACACCTTC. Its protein is CASSFTSGTRGTYGYTF.

The chain carries TRBV10-1 and TRBJ2-3; 9 nucleotides align to TRBD2. Germline CDR1 reads WNHNN; CDR2 reads SYGVQD (reference sequence). This CDR3 region has 16 residues. V shed 4 bases, J shed 2 bases, and the junction held 7 bases outside the gene matches. CDR3: CASSAAGTSYTDTQYF. The CDR3 region has the DNA TGCGCCAGCAGTGCCGCCGGGACTAGCTACACAGATACGCAGTATTTT.

The chain has TRBV30 and TRBJ2-1, with 8 bases aligning to TRBD1. The germline V gene has CDR1 GTSNPN and CDR2 SVGIG (reference sequence). The V segment lost 1 base and the J segment 7 bases; nucleotides outside the gene matches: 9. The CDR3 length is 15 residues. CDR3 in amino acids: CAWSAGDRGTNEQFF. The DNA of the CDR3 is TGTGCCTGGAGTGCGGGAGACAGGGGAACAAATGAGCAGTTCTTC.

The CDR3 nucleotides read TGTGCCAGCAGCAAGGGACTAGTCCCCGACAATGAGCAGTTCTTC. It translates to CASSKGLVPDNEQFF. This rearrangement joins TRBV11-3 to TRBJ2-1, with 8 bases lining up with TRBD2. CDR1 SGHNT and CDR2 YENEEA come from the germline V gene. This CDR3 contains 15 residues. Trimming removed 5 bases from V and 5 bases from J; junction bases left unmatched: 8.

The V call is TRBV5-5, the J call TRBJ2-1; D is possibly TRBD2 (6 bases). This CDR3 spans 14 amino acids. Trimming pared 3 bases from V and 6 bases from J, leaving 13 bases between. The germline gives CDR1 SGHKS, CDR2 YYEKEE (reference sequence). The CDR3 coding sequence is TGTGCCAGCAGCTCGGGGGTAGGGAGCAATGAGCAGTTCTTC. Translated, it gives CASSSGVGSNEQFF.

V usage is TRBV12-3 or TRBV12-4 and J usage is TRBJ1-2, with a possible D match to TRBD1 (5 bases). V lost 2 bases and J 8 bases, leaving 12 bases between the germline ends. CDR3 length: 13 residues. CDR3 sequence reads: CASSLRQGAGYTF. The CDR3 DNA reads TGTGCCAGCAGTTTAAGGCAGGGCGCAGGCTACACCTTC.

The chain has TRBV4-1 and TRBJ2-7, with 8 bases lining up with TRBD1. CDR3 length: 15 amino acids. Unmatched junction bases numbered 8, after V lost 1 base and J lost 6 bases. Germline assignment: CDR1 MGHRA and CDR2 YSYEKL. CDR3 in amino acids: CASSQGTGKSSEQYF. The CDR3 DNA follows: TGCGCCAGCAGCCAAGGGACAGGGAAGTCTTCCGAGCAGTACTTC.

The table lists this clone with a few counts. The chain recombines TRBV29-1 with TRBJ1-1; D possibly corresponds to TRBD1 (5 bases). The CDR3 is 11 residues long. V gave up 3 bases and J gave up 4 bases, with 6 bases separating them. Germline V CDR1 and CDR2: SQVTM, ANQGSEA. The CDR3 is CSVDQGTEAFF. In DNA form, the CDR3 reads TGCAGCGTTGACCAGGGCACTGAAGCTTTCTTT.

The gene calls are TRBV5-1 and TRBJ2-2, with 11 bases matching TRBD2. This CDR3 has 14 amino acids. CDR1 and CDR2 (germline): SGHRS, YFSETQ. V trimming: 7 bases; J trimming: 1 base; junction bases outside the gene matches: 0. The CDR3 DNA reads as TGCGCCAGCGGACTAGCGGGGAACACCGGGGAGCTGTTTTTT. Translation gives CASGLAGNTGELFF. The full variable domain, its missing parts supplied by reference TRBV5-1 and TRBJ2-2, is KAGVTQTPRYLIKTRGQQVTLSCSPISGHRSVSWYQQTPGQGLQFLFEYFSETQRNKGNFPGRFSGRQFSNSRSEMNVSTLELGDSALYLCASGLAGNTGELFFGEGSRLTVL.

The CDR3 loop is CASSTRVSTEAFF. CDR3 coding DNA: TGTGCCAGCAGTACCCGGGTCAGCACTGAAGCTTTCTTT. This chain uses TRBV6-6 with TRBJ1-1, with D unresolved. CDR1 and CDR2 from the germline V gene are MNHNY and SVGAGI (reference sequence). The length of the CDR3 is 13 residues. The V and J ends lost 5 bases and 4 bases respectively, with 11 bases between them.

J is TRBJ1-5 and V is TRBV9, with 10 bases that match TRBD1. Germline trimming cut 3 bases from V and 6 bases from J; bases unmatched to any gene: 9. CDR3 length equals 16 residues. Germline assignment: CDR1 SGDLS and CDR2 YYNGEE. The CDR3, as DNA: TGTGCCAGCAGCGAGGCACCGGGACAGGGGTTTCAGCCCCAGCATTTT. Protein sequence: CASSEAPGQGFQPQHF.

This clone is a singleton in its sample. CDR3 loop: CSVERQGGDEQFF. Written as DNA, the CDR3 is TGCAGCGTTGAAAGGCAGGGGGGCGATGAGCAGTTCTTC. V is TRBV29-1 and J is TRBJ2-1, with D perhaps matching TRBD1 (7 bases). The CDR3 extends over 13 amino acids. Looked up from germline, CDR1 is SQVTM and CDR2 is ANQGSEA. Trimming cost V 2 bases and J 8 bases, with 13 bases left between them.

The chain links TRBV5-4 to TRBJ2-7, with 7 bases aligning to TRBD2. The V gene end was trimmed by 0 bases and the J gene end by 6 bases; junction bases not matched to a gene: 18. Germline V lookup: CDR1 SGHNT, CDR2 YYREEE (reference sequence). This CDR3 contains 18 residues. In DNA form, the CDR3 reads TGTGCCAGCAGCTTGGTGGCAGGGCTGGCGGGAGTCGGTTCCGAGCAGTACTTC. It yields the protein CASSLVAGLAGVGSEQYF.

The chain has TRBV5-1 and TRBJ2-1, with 7 nucleotides matching TRBD1. Trimming at V came to 0 bases and at J to 3 bases, leaving 3 bases not matched to a gene. CDR3 length: 15 amino acids. CDR1 and CDR2 from the germline V gene are SGHRS and YFSETQ. The CDR3 is CASSLGGGYYNEQFF. The CDR3 DNA reads TGCGCCAGCAGCTTGGGAGGGGGCTACTACAATGAGCAGTTCTTC.

The rearrangement uses TRBV5-4 and TRBJ1-5, with unresolved D. From germline, CDR1 is SGHNT and CDR2 YYREEE (reference sequence). V was pared by 0 bases and J by 0 bases, with 10 bases between. The CDR3 has 16 residues. Here the CDR3 reads CASSLVAKHSNQPQHF. DNA of the CDR3: TGTGCCAGCAGCTTGGTGGCAAAACATAGCAATCAGCCCCAGCATTTT. The full variable domain, completed using reference TRBV5-4 and TRBJ1-5, is ETGVTQSPTHLIKTRGQQVTLRCSSQSGHNTVSWYQQALGQGPQFIFQYYREEENGRGNFPPRFSGLQFPNYSSELNVNALELDDSALYLCASSLVAKHSNQPQHFGDGTRLSIL.

V is TRBV7-9 and J is TRBJ1-3; TRBD1 agrees at 7 bases. The CDR3 is 15 residues long. V dropped 5 bases and J dropped 6; count of bases not matched to a gene: 10. Germline CDR1 is SEHNR and CDR2 is FQNEAQ (reference sequence). The CDR3 loop reads CASSMRLQGPNTIYF. Here the CDR3 DNA reads TGTGCCAGCAGCATGAGATTACAGGGGCCAAACACCATATATTTT.